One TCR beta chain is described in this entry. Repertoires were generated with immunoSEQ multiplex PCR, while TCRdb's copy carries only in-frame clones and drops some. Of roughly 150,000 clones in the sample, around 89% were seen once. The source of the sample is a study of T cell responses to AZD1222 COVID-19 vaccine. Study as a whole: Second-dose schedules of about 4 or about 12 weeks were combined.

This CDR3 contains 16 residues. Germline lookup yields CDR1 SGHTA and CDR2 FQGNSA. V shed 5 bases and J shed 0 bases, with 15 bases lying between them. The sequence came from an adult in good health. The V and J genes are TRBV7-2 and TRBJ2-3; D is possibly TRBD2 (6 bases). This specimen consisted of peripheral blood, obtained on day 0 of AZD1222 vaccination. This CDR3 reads CASSLNGGASTDTQYF. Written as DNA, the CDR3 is TGTGCCAGCAGCCTGAACGGCGGGGCTAGCACAGATACGCAGTATTTT.